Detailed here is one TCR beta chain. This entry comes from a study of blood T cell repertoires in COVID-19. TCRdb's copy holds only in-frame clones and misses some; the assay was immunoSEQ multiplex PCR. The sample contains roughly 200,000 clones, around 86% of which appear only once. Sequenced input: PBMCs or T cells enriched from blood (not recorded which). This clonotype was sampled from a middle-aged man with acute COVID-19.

In DNA, the CDR3 is TGTGCCAGTAGTAGGCAGGCCGCAACTAATGAAAAACTGTTTTTT. Encoded protein: CASSRQAATNEKLFF. This chain joins TRBV19 and TRBJ1-4; no clear D. CDR1 and CDR2 from the germline V gene are LNHDA and SQIVND (reference sequence). The CDR3 runs 15 residues. Between the trimmed V and J ends, which lost 4 bases and 0 bases, there was a span of 9 bases.